The present entry profiles one T cell receptor (beta chain) with its context. TCRdb's table, derived via immunoSEQ multiplex PCR, lists solely in-frame clones and lacks some. The sample consists of some 87,000 clones, around 80% of them appearing once. The sample comes from a study of control samples from healthy donors and cancer patients. V gave up 4 bases and J gave up 0 bases, with 6 bases separating them. The CDR3 has 13 amino acids. Germline V gene data show CDR1 as ENHRY and CDR2 as SYGVKD. The sequenced material came from PBMCs. V gene TRBV10-3 combines with J gene TRBJ1-1; D remains ambiguous. This TCR came from a man in his 60s with head and neck cancer. The CDR3 reads CAISATVNTEAFF. Here the CDR3 DNA reads TGTGCCATCAGTGCCACAGTGAACACTGAAGCTTTCTTT.